Following are 10 T cell receptor beta chains from one sample sequenced in a study of radiation and T cells in renal cell carcinoma. Time point indicated: baseline pretreatment blood. Indicated treatment: 15 Gy SBRT to primary tumor, nephrectomy 4 weeks later. TCRdb keeps only in-frame clones here, not all; method: immunoSEQ multiplex PCR. Of about 130,000 clones listed, roughly 85% are singletons. Material: blood, obtained from a patient whose treatment included radiotherapy and nephrectomy. These receptors were collected from a woman aged 60-75 years with renal cell carcinoma.

This chain joins TRBV5-1 and TRBJ2-7; D call uncertain. Trimming left V 0 bases short and J 2 bases short, with 9 bases between. CDR1 SGHRS and CDR2 YFSETQ come from the germline V gene. CDR3 length equals 14 residues. The CDR3 spells CASSLGTATYEQYF. The CDR3 DNA reads TGCGCCAGCAGCTTGGGGACGGCAACCTACGAGCAGTACTTC.

The chain is built from TRBV9 and TRBJ1-3; 7 bases align to TRBD1. This CDR3 spans 17 amino acids. Losses at the gene ends were 1 base for V and 4 bases for J; bases not matched to a gene: 11. Per the germline V gene, CDR1 is SGDLS and CDR2 is YYNGEE. CDR3 amino acids: CASSVTTGRTRGNTIYF. The CDR3 region has the DNA TGTGCCAGCAGCGTAACGACAGGGCGAACGCGAGGAAACACCATATATTTT.

The rearrangement uses TRBV5-8 and TRBJ1-4; TRBD1 might be the D (5 bases). CDR1 SGHTS and CDR2 YDEGEE come from the germline V gene. The CDR3 spans 16 residues. V lost 0 bases and J 8 bases, leaving 17 bases between the germline ends. The CDR3 bases are TGTGCCAGCAGCTTGGTTTTCGGGGGGAAAGGAGAAAAACTGTTTTTT. Its protein product is CASSLVFGGKGEKLFF.

The V call is TRBV7-9, the J call TRBJ1-5; D unclear. Trimming pared 1 base from V and 4 bases from J, leaving 5 bases between. The CDR3 runs to 13 residues. Germline assignment: CDR1 SEHNR and CDR2 FQNEAQ (reference sequence). The CDR3 here is CASSLGQNQPQHF. In DNA form, the CDR3 reads TGTGCCAGCAGCTTAGGTCAGAATCAGCCCCAGCATTTT.

V gene TRBV6-6 combines with J gene TRBJ2-1; no definite D call. This CDR3 region has 16 residues. The germline CDR1 and CDR2 sequences are MNHNY and SVGAGI (reference sequence). The V gene lost 5 bases and the J gene lost 4 bases, with 18 bases spanning the gap. The CDR3 sequence: CASSTPTRGNYNEQFF. The CDR3 DNA is TGTGCCAGCAGTACACCTACTCGTGGGAATTACAATGAGCAGTTCTTC.

This chain uses TRBV19 with TRBJ2-7; no reliable D call. The CDR3 totals 9 residues. Germline V gene lookup returns CDR1 LNHDA and CDR2 SQIVND (reference sequence). Trimming cost V 4 bases and J 9 bases, with 4 bases left between them. CDR3 sequence reads: CASSRWQYF. Here the CDR3 DNA reads TGTGCCAGTAGTAGATGGCAGTACTTC.

V usage is TRBV2 and J usage is TRBJ1-4; D gene unclear. CDR1 and CDR2 (germline): SNHLY, FYNNEI. The CDR3 is 14 residues long. V lost 4 bases to trimming and J lost 8 bases, with 14 bases between them. CDR3: CASSVLGSPEKLFF. CDR3 in DNA: TGTGCCAGCAGTGTATTGGGGAGCCCGGAAAAACTGTTTTTT.

There are a few counts of this clone. CDR3 sequence: CAWTAGIQESYEQYF. In nucleotides, the CDR3 is TGTGCCTGGACCGCCGGGATACAGGAGTCCTACGAGCAGTACTTC. The chain links TRBV30 to TRBJ2-7; D possibly matches TRBD1 or TRBD2 (5 bases each). V dropped 4 bases and J dropped 1 base, with 17 bases sitting between them. Germline loops: CDR1 GTSNPN, CDR2 SVGIG (reference sequence). The CDR3 runs to 15 residues. Filled out from reference TRBV30 and TRBJ2-7, the complete variable domain reads SQTIHQWPATLVQPVGSPLSLECTVEGTSNPNLYWYRQAAGRGLQLLFYSVGIGQISSEVPQNLSASRPQDRQFILSSKKLLLSDSGFYLCAWTAGIQESYEQYFGPGTRLTVT.

The chain uses TRBV19 and TRBJ2-5, with 9 bases matching TRBD1. Germline-derived CDR1 and CDR2 are LNHDA and SQIVND (reference sequence). The CDR3 length is 15 residues. V dropped 4 bases and J dropped 5; count of bases not matched to a gene: 8. The CDR3 nucleotides are TGTGCCAGTAGTACCCCCGGGACAGGGTTTGAGACCCAGTACTTC. Translated, it gives CASSTPGTGFETQYF.

This clone was recorded only once. V and J are TRBV5-1 and TRBJ1-1, with a possible D match to TRBD1 (6 bases). This CDR3 region has 16 residues. Per the germline V gene, CDR1 is SGHRS and CDR2 is YFSETQ. Deletions cut 8 bases from V and 4 bases from J, with 24 bases between. Written as DNA, the CDR3 is TGCGCCAGTAGTCCGGGACATCTTGTAGAGGGCACTGAAGCTTTCTTT. Its protein product is CASSPGHLVEGTEAFF.